This TCR beta chain was recovered during a study of shared clonotypes between healthy human individuals. Germline V CDR1 and CDR2: SQVTM, ANQGSEA. The V end lost 3 bases, the J end lost 4 bases, and 7 bases lay between the germline ends. This CDR3 is 12 amino acids long. To note about this clone: The antigen is not known.

Findings and limits, study-wide: Against clonotypes common to all four donors, non-shared ones had lower generation probabilities.

The repertoire was sequenced with immunoSEQ multiplex PCR; TCRdb's copy has only in-frame clones and lacks some. The sample lists approximately 2.5 million clones, 93% occurring once. The chain has TRBV29-1 and TRBJ2-1; no clear D gene. Source material: naive CD4+ T cells from PBMCs. The subset here: CD45RA+ positively selected. The receptor's source is a man between 18 and 35 years old in good health. Some clones in this sample may be carry-over from other donors' samples. This CDR3 is CSVEYNYNEQFF. The CDR3 DNA reads TGCAGCGTTGAGTACAATTACAATGAGCAGTTCTTC.